This T cell receptor (beta chain) appears in the sequencing data of a study of spatial heterogeneity in lung cancer. Whole-study context: Compared with alpha-chain sequences, beta-chain sequences were consistently detected in greater numbers. General study points: Ubiquitous expanded tumor TCRs were observed in blood more at resection than follow-up.

By proportion, this clonotype is medium-sized. Its antigen is still unknown. Time point described: sample taken at primary tumor resection. The authors sequenced whole RNA from tumor, nontumor lung or frozen PBMC without sorting. CDR3 size: 15 residues. J was trimmed by 2 bases and V by 8 bases; bases with no gene match: 3. The germline gives CDR1 WSHSY, CDR2 SAAADI. Unique molecular identifiers tagged every individual TCR cDNA molecule. A single record per CDR3 protein comes from TCRdb applying MiXCR to the 5' RACE reads. This table has roughly 12,000 distinct CDR3 sequences, 14% appearing once. The clonotype comes from a female donor with early-stage non-small cell lung cancer. Source: PBMCs, taken at surgery. This chain uses TRBV10-2 with TRBJ2-1; 13 bases are shared with TRBD2. The CDR3: CASQTSGGPYNEQFF. DNA of the CDR3: TGCGCCAGCCAGACTAGCGGGGGGCCCTACAATGAGCAGTTCTTC.